This TCR beta chain came from a study of T cells in Graves' hyperthyroidism and ophthalmopathy (dated by TCRdb to about 2019). Looking at the study overall: Peripheral blood samples were taken at the time of initial diagnosis, prior to any treatment. A discovery cohort of about 95 patients, approximately 44 with Graves' ophthalmopathy and roughly 59 with stable Graves' hyperthyroidism, was used to find distinguishing TCR V-J signatures. Whether ophthalmopathy could be predicted prospectively was tested in an independent validation cohort made up of about 20 hyperthyroidism patients plus 17 patients who later progressed to ophthalmopathy. The 100 discovery patients were randomly split 7:3 into training and test sets. The study also compared thyroid tissue and blood T-cell repertoires from over 5 Graves' hyperthyroidism patients. After blood sampling, hyperthyroidism patients were treated with methimazole at a starting dose of 30 mg daily, and ophthalmopathy patients were treated with high-dose intravenous methylprednisolone. According to the paper, TCR Vbeta CDR3 sequencing was carried out on 135 peripheral blood samples, which came from fewer than 50 ophthalmopathy, 80 or so hyperthyroidism and about 17 progressor patients.

TCR beta CDR3 regions were amplified from RNA transcripts. For the first round of RT-PCR on the TCR CDR3, the HTBI primer set was used together with the Qiagen OneStep RT-PCR kit. Libraries were constructed in a second round of multiplex PCR, after which size selection and purification were performed. Libraries were sequenced paired-end with 100 bp reads on an Illumina HiSeq2000. Concerning the study's data processing: Raw data were processed with SOAPnuke, discarding reads with adapters, uncalled bases, mean Phred below 15, or no exact constant-primer or identifier match. COPE v1.2.5 was used to merge the high-quality paired reads, and each unique nucleotide sequence was defined as a clonotype. MiTCR v1.1 was used to align clonotypes to the IMGT TRBV, TRBD and TRBJ reference segments. The analysis was restricted to V-J combinations with a frequency above 0.0001, which together covered 99% to 99.2% of the repertoires. A TCS score was defined as the ratio between F50 (clonal expansion) and ExV (chaos), using BLOSUM62-based TCRdist between CDR3 peptides within each V-J. Welch's t-statistics and random forest reduced 450 to 600 V-J features to roughly 13, which were used in a naive Bayes classifier (R e1071). The public reads were run again by TCRdb, first through fastp at Q25 and then through MiXCR, and only productive beta chains were kept. Rows are combined by CDR3 protein, so each entry shows the most common genes and DNA. The V and J calls and clone size come from TCRdb's table, not from the authors' own analysis. For this sample the table gives 25,000 to 30,000 distinct CDR3 sequences, of which 40% to 55% were detected only once. Together, the top ten hold 10% to 13% of the sample.

A patient counted as having stable Graves' hyperthyroidism if no progression to ophthalmopathy occurred over 18 months of follow-up. The hyperthyroidism patients were between 18 and 65 years old and newly diagnosed, with a disease duration of less than 2 months. The study excluded patients with uncontrolled infections, other autoimmune diseases, pregnancy or lactation. Diagnoses were based on clinical symptoms, serum thyroxine and TRAb, thyroid ultrasound and orbital computed tomography. PBMCs were separated from over 9 ml of fresh peripheral blood using Ficoll-Paque density gradient centrifugation. Total RNA was extracted with Trizol reagent, and quality was checked on an Agilent 2100 Bioanalyzer. Concerning this clonotype itself: Its antigen target is currently unknown. Per-nucleotide qualities are absent, and no much larger clonotype sits a single base away.

The germline V gene (reference sequence) yields LNHNV for CDR1 and YYDKDF for CDR2. Inclusive of the bounding cysteine and phenylalanine, the CDR3 is 14 residues long. This entry keeps only the CDR3 DNA: 42 bases, framed from base 1. V lost 4 bases and J lost 2 bases, and the count of bases not matched to a germline gene is 2. Findings and caveats that apply to the study as a whole: Most expanded thyroid clonotypes (frequency above 0.001) were also detected in blood, suggesting blood repertoires may reflect thyroid immune responses. During validation, the model predicted progression to ophthalmopathy a median of around six months ahead of onset, with 60% to 71% sensitivity and roughly 72% specificity. Sample size was not statistically predetermined, and blinding of investigators to group allocation was not performed. A model built on a 13 V-J signature distinguished ophthalmopathy from stable hyperthyroidism, reaching around 88% sensitivity and around 81% specificity in cross-validation and 80%/75% in testing.

Rearrangement joined TRBV15 to TRBJ2-5; a stretch of 9 junction bases matches TRBD1. This sequence was found in a woman in her thirties with Graves' hyperthyroidism. Sequences were obtained from blood. The encoded CDR3 is CATSTTGGQETQYF. The bases read TGTGCCACCAGCACGACAGGGGGACAAGAGACCCAGTACTTC.